This TCR beta chain was documented in a study of T cell changes during pregnancy in multiple sclerosis. Assay used: immunoSEQ multiplex PCR; TCRdb lists only in-frame clones, some missing. The table lists 60,000 or so clones, around 90% of them singletons. Trimming removed 6 bases from V and 3 bases from J; junction bases left unmatched: 7. The CDR3 runs 14 residues. Germline assignment: CDR1 KGHSY and CDR2 FQNENV. V is TRBV16 and J is TRBJ1-2, with TRBD1 matching 7 bases. The sample in question was peripheral blood, obtained before pregnancy. This sequence was found in a female donor with multiple sclerosis, enrolled in a pregnancy study. The DNA for the CDR3 is TGTGCCAGCAGACCTCGACAGGGATACTATGGCTACACCTTC. Translated: CASRPRQGYYGYTF. The variable domain in full, completed from reference TRBV16 and TRBJ1-2, reads GEEVAQTPKHLVRGEGQKAKLYCAPIKGHSYVFWYQQVLKNEFKFLISFQNENVFDETGMPKERFSAKCLPNSPCSLEIQATKLEDSAVYFCASRPRQGYYGYTFGSGTRLTVV.